This entry features one T cell receptor (beta chain) sequence. The sample comes from a study of cytomegalovirus exposure and HLA in healthy donors. Study context: It was reported in a later analysis that the same platform had been used for the 90 to 150 validation repertoires as for the roughly 710 first-cohort repertoires.

Method: immunoSEQ multiplex PCR; TCRdb's copy keeps in-frame clones and lacks some. The profile shows 150,000 to 200,000 clones, just under 85% of them singletons. The length of the CDR3 is 13 residues. From germline, CDR1 is SGHNT and CDR2 YYREEE (reference sequence). V was cut by 4 bases and J by 5 bases, with 12 bases left in between. This receptor was taken from a young man in good health and CMV-seropositive. Sequenced input: PBMCs. J is TRBJ1-2 and V is TRBV5-4; D is uncertain. CDR3 protein: CASSDFGLYGYTF. The CDR3 nucleotides are TGTGCCAGCAGCGATTTCGGTTTATATGGCTACACCTTC.